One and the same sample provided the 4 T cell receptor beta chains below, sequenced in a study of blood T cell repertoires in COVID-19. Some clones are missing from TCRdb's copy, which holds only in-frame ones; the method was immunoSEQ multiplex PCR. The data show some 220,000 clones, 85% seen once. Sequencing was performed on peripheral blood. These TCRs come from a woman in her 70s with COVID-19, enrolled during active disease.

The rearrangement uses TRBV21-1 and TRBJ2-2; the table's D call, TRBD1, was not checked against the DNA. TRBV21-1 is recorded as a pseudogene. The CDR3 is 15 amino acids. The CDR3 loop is CASSKVIRATGELFF. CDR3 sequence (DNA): TGTGCCAGCAGCAAAGTAATCAGGGCCACCGGGGAGCTGTTTTTT.

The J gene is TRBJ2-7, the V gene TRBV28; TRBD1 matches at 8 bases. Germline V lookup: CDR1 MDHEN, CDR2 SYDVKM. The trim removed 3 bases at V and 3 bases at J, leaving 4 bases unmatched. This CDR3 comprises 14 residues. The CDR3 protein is CASSFGTGFYEQYF. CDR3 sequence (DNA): TGTGCCAGCAGTTTTGGGACAGGCTTCTACGAGCAGTACTTC.

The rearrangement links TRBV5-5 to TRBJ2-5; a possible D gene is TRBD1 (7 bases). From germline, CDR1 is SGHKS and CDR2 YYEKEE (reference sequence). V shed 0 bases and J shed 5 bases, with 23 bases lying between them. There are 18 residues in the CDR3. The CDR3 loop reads CASSLDGAGGGIWETQYF. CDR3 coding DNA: TGTGCCAGCAGCTTGGATGGGGCAGGGGGAGGCATTTGGGAGACCCAGTACTTC.

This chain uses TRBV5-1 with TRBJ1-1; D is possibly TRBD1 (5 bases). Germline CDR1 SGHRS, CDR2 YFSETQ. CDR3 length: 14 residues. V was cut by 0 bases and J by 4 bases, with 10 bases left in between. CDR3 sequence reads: CASSLERGITEAFF. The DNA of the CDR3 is TGCGCCAGCAGCTTGGAGCGGGGGATCACTGAAGCTTTCTTT.